The 21 T cell receptor beta chains in this list originate from one sample, sequenced in a study of human T cells and chemical hapten exposure. Time point of the sample: patch test 2, 6 weeks after DPC sensitization. Treatment of the sample: therapeutic diphenylcyclopropenone sensitization with weekly scalp DPC. TCRdb passed the RACE reads through MiXCR, listing each CDR3 protein once. The sample holds 110,000 or so distinct CDR3 sequences, roughly a tenth seen once. The sequencing here drew on whole blood, taken in connection with sensitization to the hapten diphenylcyclopropenone (DPC). The origin of the receptors is a woman between 40 and 55 years old with alopecia areata. Some clones in this sample may be carry-over from other donors' samples.

The V gene is TRBV12-3 or TRBV12-4, the J gene TRBJ2-6, with D unclear. The CDR3 has 15 residues. V was cut by 6 bases and J by 1 base, with 10 bases left in between. Here the CDR3 reads CASRTAMSGANVLTF. The CDR3 DNA reads TGTGCCAGCAGGACCGCAATGTCTGGGGCCAACGTCCTGACTTTC.

The rearrangement uses TRBV6-5 and TRBJ2-2; D might be TRBD1 or TRBD2, each matching 5 bases. The germline V gene encodes CDR1 MNHEY and CDR2 SVGAGI. V lost 2 bases and J lost 5, with 12 bases in between. The CDR3 has 15 residues. The CDR3 bases are TGTGCCAGCAGTTACGGGGACCGTTATACCGGGGAGCTGTTTTTT. Translating gives CASSYGDRYTGELFF.

This clonotype showed up many times. The rearrangement links TRBV27 to TRBJ1-1; TRBD1 matches 7 bases. The germline V gene encodes CDR1 MNHEY and CDR2 SMNVEV (reference sequence). The length of the CDR3 is 15 residues. V lost 3 bases to trimming and J lost 2 bases; unmatched junction nucleotides: 6. CDR3 sequence (DNA): TGTGCCAGCAGTTTCTCCGGGACAGCAAACACTGAAGCTTTCTTT. This gives the protein CASSFSGTANTEAFF.

The chain carries TRBV25-1 and TRBJ1-2; 7 bases are a match to TRBD1. Losses at the gene ends were 8 bases for V and 1 base for J; bases not matched to a gene: 10. The CDR3 totals 15 residues. Germline V gene sequence: CDR1 MGHDK, CDR2 SYGVNS. The CDR3 region is CASHIPGQNNYGYTF. The CDR3 coding sequence is TGTGCCAGCCATATCCCGGGACAGAATAACTATGGCTACACCTTC.

This clonotype was recorded many times. The chain uses TRBV14 and TRBJ2-5, with D hard to call. The ends were cut back, 0 bases at V and 8 bases at J, with 7 bases in the middle. The germline V gene encodes CDR1 SGHDN and CDR2 FVKESK. This CDR3 contains 12 residues. CDR3 DNA: TGTGCCAGCAGCCAAGATCGAACTACCCAGTACTTC. It is translated as CASSQDRTTQYF.

This clonotype came up many times. The chain employs TRBV10-3 and TRBJ2-7; D is perhaps TRBD1 (6 bases). With 6 bases removed from V and 3 bases from J, the gap between germline ends came to 18 bases. The CDR3 loop spans 15 amino acids. The germline gives CDR1 ENHRY, CDR2 SYGVKD. CDR3 loop: CAISPPPTGFYEQYF. The CDR3 DNA sequence: TGTGCCATCAGCCCTCCCCCCACAGGGTTCTACGAGCAGTACTTC.

At least ten counts were recorded for this clonotype. The genes are TRBV21-1 and TRBJ1-2; the D call TRBD1 from the table was never checked on the DNA. TRBV21-1 is deemed a pseudogene. The CDR3 spans 14 residues. As DNA, the CDR3 is TGTGCCAGCAGGAGCAGGGGGCGCGGCTATGGCTACACCTTC. Amino acids: CASRSRGRGYGYTF.

The rearrangement joins TRBV20-1 to TRBJ1-2, with 9 bases that match TRBD1. CDR3 length: 15 amino acids. Trimming took 0 bases from V and 5 from J; bases not matched to a gene: 7. Germline-derived CDR1 and CDR2 are DFQATT and SNEGSKA (reference sequence). The CDR3 coding sequence is TGCAGTGCTAGAGATTATGACAGGGGGACTTATGGCTACACCTTC. Amino acids: CSARDYDRGTYGYTF.

The sample holds many counts of this clonotype. V gene TRBV4-1 combines with J gene TRBJ1-5; no clear D. The CDR3 sequence is 17 residues long. Trimming left V 1 base short and J 1 base short, with 14 bases between. Germline V gene sequence: CDR1 MGHRA, CDR2 YSYEKL. In DNA, the CDR3 is TGCGCCAGCAGCCAAGGGACCTACGGAGGGAGCAATCAGCCCCAGCATTTT. Protein product: CASSQGTYGGSNQPQHF.

This sequence joins TRBV12-3 or TRBV12-4 and TRBJ1-2, with TRBD1 as a possible D gene (6 bases). CDR3 length equals 14 residues. Trimming removed 8 bases from V and 4 bases from J, with 17 bases in between. CDR3: CASGPRGQGYGYTF. CDR3 in DNA: TGTGCCAGCGGGCCTCGGGGGCAGGGCTATGGCTACACCTTC.

There are a few counts of this clonotype. The chain recombines TRBV5-1 with TRBJ2-7, with TRBD1 as a possible D gene (5 bases). V was shortened by 4 bases and J by 1 base, with 15 bases between the two germline ends. Per germline, CDR1 SGHRS and CDR2 YFSETQ. The CDR3 totals 15 residues. The CDR3 sequence: CASSLPDTFSYEQYF. The CDR3 DNA sequence: TGCGCCAGCAGCCTCCCGGACACTTTTTCCTACGAGCAGTACTTC.

This clonotype was recorded at least ten times. The J gene is TRBJ1-1, the V gene TRBV27; D remains ambiguous. Germline V gives CDR1 MNHEY, CDR2 SMNVEV (reference sequence). CDR3 length equals 14 residues. Trimming removed 7 bases at V and 3 bases at J, with 15 bases between. The CDR3 DNA is TGTGCCAGCATTAGCGGAGGGATTTACACTGAAGCTTTCTTT. Encoded protein: CASISGGIYTEAFF.

This clonotype was seen ten or more times. The gene calls are TRBV28 and TRBJ1-2; D is undetermined. Germline V gene data show CDR1 as MDHEN and CDR2 as SYDVKM. Between the trimmed V and J ends, which lost 5 bases and 8 bases, there was a span of 12 bases. The CDR3 covers 12 residues. CDR3 coding DNA: TGTGCCAGCAGTACGCCGAGTGGGGGCTACACCTTC. Translating gives CASSTPSGGYTF.

This chain joins TRBV28 and TRBJ1-3; the D gene is possibly TRBD1 (6 bases). Per germline, CDR1 MDHEN and CDR2 SYDVKM. With 8 bases removed from V and 0 bases from J, the gap between germline ends came to 8 bases. The CDR3 is 13 amino acids. This CDR3 reads CASGGLSGNTIYF. The CDR3 bases are TGTGCCAGCGGGGGGCTCTCTGGAAACACCATATATTTT.

With regard to this clonotype: This sequence may be a read error, since a much larger clone differs from it by one base. The rearrangement joins TRBV7-2 to TRBJ2-3; D unclear. CDR3 length: 14 residues. Germline-derived CDR1 and CDR2 are SGHTA and FQGNSA. V was clipped by 5 bases and J by 2 bases, with 11 bases between them. The CDR3 is CASSPVKVTDTQYF. CDR3 bases: TGTGCCAGCAGCCCGGTGAAGGTCACAGATACGCAGTATTTT. Full variable domain (rest looked up from reference TRBV7-2 and TRBJ2-3): GAGVSQSPSNKVTEKGKDVELRCDPISGHTALYWYRQSLGQGLEFLIYFQGNSAPDKSGLPSDRFSAERTGGSVSTLTIQRTQQEDSAVYLCASSPVKVTDTQYFGPGTRLTVL.

This clonotype was seen ten or more times. J is TRBJ2-2 and V is TRBV7-8; possible D gene TRBD1, 5 bases. This CDR3 region has 15 residues. Germline V gene lookup returns CDR1 SGHVS and CDR2 FQNEAQ. Trimming removed 5 bases from V and 4 bases from J, with 14 bases in between. CDR3 sequence: CASSLMGRITGELFF. Written as DNA, the CDR3 is TGTGCCAGCAGCCTAATGGGGCGCATCACCGGGGAGCTGTTTTTT.

This clonotype was seen only a few times. The J gene is TRBJ2-5, the V gene TRBV28; no definite D call. Germline V gene data show CDR1 as MDHEN and CDR2 as SYDVKM. The CDR3 has 10 amino acids. The V end was cut by 5 bases, the J end by 4 bases, with 2 bases between. CDR3 sequence reads: CASSRETQYF. DNA of the CDR3: TGTGCCAGCAGTCGAGAGACCCAGTACTTC.

A few counts support this clonotype. The J gene is TRBJ2-7, the V gene TRBV12-3 or TRBV12-4, with no clear D. The V gene lost 4 bases and the J gene lost 5 bases, with 6 bases spanning the gap. The CDR3 sequence is 11 residues long. The CDR3 nucleotides are TGTGCCAGCAGTTCCATTGACGAGCAGTACTTC. This gives the protein CASSSIDEQYF.

This clonotype was counted many times. The chain carries TRBV7-9 and TRBJ2-1, with D unclear. Trimming cost V 3 bases and J 5 bases, with 11 bases left between them. The CDR3 is 14 residues long. CDR1 and CDR2 from the germline V gene are SEHNR and FQNEAQ (reference sequence). CDR3 sequence (DNA): TGTGCCAGCAGCTTGCTATCCTGGGACAATGAGCAGTTCTTC. The encoded protein is CASSLLSWDNEQFF.

This clonotype has at least ten counts. This chain joins TRBV5-1 and TRBJ1-4; 7 bases match TRBD1. The length of the CDR3 is 14 residues. The trim removed 0 bases at V and 8 bases at J, leaving 4 bases unmatched. The germline V gene encodes CDR1 SGHRS and CDR2 YFSETQ. CDR3: CASSLVQGGEKLFF. CDR3 nucleotides: TGCGCCAGCAGCTTGGTTCAAGGGGGCGAAAAACTGTTTTTT.

This clonotype was observed many times. The V call is TRBV5-1, the J call TRBJ1-1; 7 bases fit TRBD1. The CDR3 is 15 amino acids. The V gene end was trimmed by 4 bases and the J gene end by 6 bases; junction bases not matched to a gene: 12. Germline V lookup: CDR1 SGHRS, CDR2 YFSETQ. CDR3 nucleotide sequence: TGCGCCAGCAGCCGGGAGACAGGGTTTCCGTCTGAAGCTTTCTTT. Encoded protein: CASSRETGFPSEAFF.